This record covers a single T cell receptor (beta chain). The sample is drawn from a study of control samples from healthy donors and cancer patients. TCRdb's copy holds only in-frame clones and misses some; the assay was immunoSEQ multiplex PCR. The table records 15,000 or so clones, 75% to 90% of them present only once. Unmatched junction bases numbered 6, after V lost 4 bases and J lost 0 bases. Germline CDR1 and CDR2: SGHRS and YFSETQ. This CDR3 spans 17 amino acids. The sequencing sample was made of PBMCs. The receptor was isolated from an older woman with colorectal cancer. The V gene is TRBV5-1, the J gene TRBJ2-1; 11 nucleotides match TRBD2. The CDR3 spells CASSPLTSGSSYNEQFF. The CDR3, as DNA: TGCGCCAGCAGCCCTCTAACTAGCGGGAGCTCCTACAATGAGCAGTTCTTC.